What follows are 8 T cell receptor beta chains derived from one specimen sequenced in a study of identical twins (dated by TCRdb to about 2016). Receptor amplification or capture employed 5' RACE. Data came from an Illumina HiSeq 2000. Through fastp at Q25 and MiXCR, TCRdb rebuilt clones from the public reads, retaining in-frame beta chains. Records with the same CDR3 protein are collapsed into one entry carrying the most frequent genes and DNA. This sample gives some 900,000 distinct CDR3 sequences in total; roughly an eighth of them show up just once. Around 1.5% of the sample is held by the ten biggest clonotypes. This sample was shared with a second study, whose subject was yellow fever vaccine responses in identical twins.

Sequences were obtained from PBMCs. These receptors were taken from a woman aged 18-29 years in good health.

This clonotype has more than one count but fewer than ten. The CDR3 DNA follows: TGCGCCAGCAGCCAAGTAGCAGGGGCCCTAGGTTACGAGCAGTACTTC. Translated: CASSQVAGALGYEQYF. This chain joins TRBV4-1 and TRBJ2-7; possible D gene TRBD1, 6 bases. There are 16 residues in the CDR3. Trimming removed 1 base at V and 4 bases at J, with 17 bases between. From germline, CDR1 is MGHRA and CDR2 YSYEKL.

This chain uses TRBV6-5 with TRBJ2-2; the match to TRBD2 covers 11 bases. Germline V gene lookup returns CDR1 MNHEY and CDR2 SVGAGI. After removal of 0 bases from V and 6 bases from J, the junction contained 9 bases not matched to a gene. CDR3 length: 18 residues. The CDR3: CASSYSASGRTVPGELFF. The CDR3, as DNA: TGTGCCAGCAGTTACTCGGCTAGCGGGAGGACGGTCCCCGGGGAGCTGTTTTTT.

The chain employs TRBV10-2 and TRBJ2-7; 7 bases are shared with TRBD2. Germline V CDR1 and CDR2: WSHSY, SAAADI. Losses at the gene ends were 5 bases for V and 5 bases for J; bases not matched to a gene: 9. CDR3 size: 14 residues. The chain's CDR3 is CASSRGVNSNEQYV. The CDR3 DNA reads as TGCGCCAGCAGTCGGGGGGTTAATAGCAACGAGCAGTACGTC.

This clonotype was seen at least ten times. This chain connects TRBV7-8 to TRBJ2-7, with 8 bases that match TRBD2. The CDR3 runs 14 residues. Germline V CDR1 and CDR2: SGHVS, FQNEAQ. Trimming cost V 3 bases and J 3 bases; bases outside gene matches: 4. CDR3 amino acids: CASSFFSGSYEQYF. The CDR3 DNA sequence: TGTGCCAGCAGCTTTTTCAGCGGGAGCTACGAGCAGTACTTC. The whole variable domain, filled in from reference TRBV7-8 and TRBJ2-7, reads GAGVSQSPRYKVAKRGQDVALRCDPISGHVSLFWYQQALGQGPEFLTYFQNEAQLDKSGLPSDRFFAERPEGSVSTLKIQRTQQEDSAVYLCASSFFSGSYEQYFGPGTRLTVT.

This clonotype was recorded many times. The rearrangement uses TRBV3-1 and TRBJ1-2, with 8 positions matching TRBD1. Looked up from germline, CDR1 is LGHDT and CDR2 is YNNKEL (reference sequence). The CDR3 sequence is 14 residues long. Trimming cost V 0 bases and J 7 bases; bases outside gene matches: 4. CDR3 region: CASSQDPTGAGYTF. Written as DNA, the CDR3 is TGTGCCAGCAGCCAAGATCCGACAGGGGCTGGCTACACCTTC.

This clonotype was detected a few times. The gene calls are TRBV24-1 and TRBJ2-5; 7 bases line up with TRBD2. CDR3 length: 14 amino acids. Germline assignment: CDR1 KGHDR and CDR2 SFDVKD. V was clipped by 6 bases and J by 2 bases; unmatched bases: 5. The CDR3 sequence is CATSTSSGQETQYF. The CDR3, as DNA: TGTGCCACCAGTACCTCTAGCGGTCAAGAGACCCAGTACTTC.

This chain links TRBV19 with TRBJ1-5, with a tentative D call TRBD1 (5 bases). V was cut by 3 bases and J by 13 bases, with 16 bases left in between. Germline CDR1 reads LNHDA; CDR2 reads SQIVND (reference sequence). CDR3 length equals 13 residues. CDR3 protein: CASSIGGGNEQHF. Written as DNA, the CDR3 is TGTGCCAGTAGTATTGGGGGGGGAAACGAACAGCATTTT.

This clonotype was counted a few times. The chain uses TRBV12-3 or TRBV12-4 and TRBJ1-2; 8 bases align to TRBD1. The CDR3 is 13 residues long. The V gene end was trimmed by 6 bases and the J gene end by 7 bases; junction bases not matched to a gene: 7. Here the CDR3 reads CASSPDREGGYTF. The CDR3 coding sequence is TGTGCCAGCAGCCCGGACAGGGAGGGTGGCTACACCTTC.